One sample yielded the 25 T cell receptor beta chains listed below, sequenced in a study of spatial heterogeneity in lung cancer. General study findings and limits: Within tumors, counts of expanded alpha and beta TCRs tracked tumor mutation counts.

These receptors' antigens are unknown. The time point: sample taken at primary tumor resection. TCRdb independently ran MiXCR on the 5' RACE reads; one entry per CDR3 protein. The sample lists 9,500 to 12,000 distinct CDR3 sequences, about 8% occurring once. The source was lung tumor tissue, collected at surgery. These receptors originate from a female donor with early-stage non-small cell lung cancer.

This clonotype was observed many times. V gene TRBV19 combines with J gene TRBJ1-1; maybe TRBD1 (5 bases). Between the trimmed V and J ends, which lost 6 bases and 4 bases, there was a span of 6 bases. This CDR3 spans 11 amino acids. Germline V gene data show CDR1 as LNHDA and CDR2 as SQIVND (reference sequence). CDR3 nucleotides: TGTGCCAGTAGGCAGGGCACTGAAGCTTTCTTT. Encoded protein: CASRQGTEAFF.

This clonotype was detected a few times. The chain joins TRBV7-3 to TRBJ2-7, with a tentative D call TRBD1 (6 bases). The V end was cut by 1 base, the J end by 2 bases, with 12 bases between. Germline-derived CDR1 and CDR2 are SGHTA and FQGTGA. The CDR3 extends over 15 amino acids. CDR3 in amino acids: CASSLNRTATYEQYF. The CDR3, as DNA: TGTGCCAGCAGCTTAAACCGGACAGCTACCTACGAGCAGTACTTC.

This clonotype has more than one count but fewer than ten. This chain uses TRBV11-3 with TRBJ2-1; the D gene is possibly TRBD1 (5 bases). V gave up 4 bases and J gave up 6 bases, with 13 bases separating them. This CDR3 region has 14 residues. Germline lookup yields CDR1 SGHNT and CDR2 YENEEA. The CDR3 DNA is TGTGCCAGCAGCTACCTTGGGGCCCCCAATGAGCAGTTCTTC. Its translation is CASSYLGAPNEQFF. Full variable domain (missing parts from reference TRBV11-3 and TRBJ2-1): EAGVVQSPRYKIIEKKQPVAFWCNPISGHNTLYWYLQNLGQGPELLIRYENEEAVDDSQLPKDRFSAERLKGVDSTLKIQPAELGDSAVYLCASSYLGAPNEQFFGPGTRLTVL.

This chain joins TRBV19 and TRBJ1-1; 7 bases are shared with TRBD1. From germline, CDR1 is LNHDA and CDR2 SQIVND (reference sequence). The CDR3 spans 15 residues. V lost 6 bases, J lost 2 bases, and 9 bases stayed unmatched. The CDR3 nucleotides are TGTGCCAGTAGCGAGGGGGACAGTCCCAACACTGAAGCTTTCTTT. Translation: CASSEGDSPNTEAFF.

This clonotype has at least ten counts. The chain links TRBV28 to TRBJ2-3; no clear D gene. Trimming pared 2 bases from V and 0 bases from J, leaving 18 bases between. The germline CDR1 and CDR2 sequences are MDHEN and SYDVKM. The length of the CDR3 is 18 residues. The CDR3 reads CASSLRLDSGVSTDTQYF. The CDR3 DNA reads TGTGCCAGCAGTTTAAGGCTTGACTCCGGAGTGAGCACAGATACGCAGTATTTT.

This clonotype was detected many times. This sequence joins TRBV7-6 and TRBJ2-5; possibly TRBD2 for D (5 bases). V lost 5 bases, J lost 10 bases, and 14 bases lay in between. The germline gives CDR1 SGHVS, CDR2 FNYEAQ. This CDR3 comprises 12 residues. This CDR3 reads CASSRPGGFQYF. CDR3 bases: TGTGCCAGCAGCCGACCTGGAGGTTTCCAGTACTTC. The variable domain in full, completed from reference TRBV7-6 and TRBJ2-5, reads GAGVSQSPRYKVTKRGQDVALRCDPISGHVSLYWYRQALGQGPEFLTYFNYEAQQDKSGLPNDRFSAERPEGSISTLTIQRTEQRDSAMYRCASSRPGGFQYFGPGTRLLVL.

This clonotype appeared many times. The chain recombines TRBV7-9 with TRBJ2-5, with TRBD2 matching over 7 bases. CDR3 size: 15 residues. Germline assignment: CDR1 SEHNR and CDR2 FQNEAQ (reference sequence). The V segment lost 6 bases and the J segment 2 bases; nucleotides outside the gene matches: 9. The CDR3 protein is CASSSLAAGQETQYF. The DNA for the CDR3 is TGTGCCAGCAGTTCCCTCGCAGCGGGACAAGAGACCCAGTACTTC.

Within the sample, this clonotype is medium-sized. The rearrangement uses TRBV6-2 or TRBV6-3 and TRBJ2-3; the match to TRBD2 covers 11 bases. Germline lookup yields CDR1 MNHEY and CDR2 SVGEGT. This CDR3 region has 16 residues. Unmatched junction bases numbered 8, after V lost 5 bases and J lost 4 bases. CDR3 sequence (DNA): TGTGCCAGCAGTCCCGATCTAGCGGGGGGCGCAGATACGCAGTATTTT. Encoded protein: CASSPDLAGGADTQYF.

By share, this clonotype ranks as medium-sized (0.01 to 0.1%). The chain employs TRBV12-3 or TRBV12-4 and TRBJ1-2; the match to TRBD1 covers 9 bases. The CDR3 has 14 residues. V lost 5 bases to trimming and J lost 3 bases; unmatched junction nucleotides: 4. Written as DNA, the CDR3 is TGTGCCAGCAGTCCGAGACAGGGGGACTATGGCTACACCTTC. Translation gives CASSPRQGDYGYTF.

There are many counts of this clonotype. The V call is TRBV20-1, the J call TRBJ1-6; 10 positions match TRBD1. The length of the CDR3 is 15 residues. CDR1 is DFQATT and CDR2 is SNEGSKA in the germline V gene (reference sequence). J was trimmed by 10 bases and V by 0 bases; bases with no gene match: 6. The CDR3 region has the DNA TGCAGTGCTAGAGAGACAGGGGGCTTAGGGTCACCCCTCCACTTT. This encodes CSARETGGLGSPLHF.

This clonotype was detected ten times or more. The chain uses TRBV28 and TRBJ2-3, with 7 nucleotides matching TRBD2. Germline loops: CDR1 MDHEN, CDR2 SYDVKM. The V and J ends lost 4 bases and 0 bases, in that order; junction bases with no gene match: 4. The CDR3 totals 15 residues. The CDR3, as DNA: TGTGCCAGCAGTTATTCAGCGGGGAGCACAGATACGCAGTATTTT. Translated, it gives CASSYSAGSTDTQYF.

V usage is TRBV19 and J usage is TRBJ1-2, with 9 positions matching TRBD1. The germline CDR1 and CDR2 sequences are LNHDA and SQIVND (reference sequence). The CDR3 runs 16 residues. The V segment lost 5 bases and the J segment 4 bases; nucleotides outside the gene matches: 11. In nucleotides, the CDR3 is TGTGCCAGTAGTTTCTACCGGGACAGGGACCTCTATGGCTACACCTTC. As protein: CASSFYRDRDLYGYTF.

This clonotype appeared many times. The chain recombines TRBV28 with TRBJ2-7, with D tentatively TRBD1 or TRBD2 (5 bases each). This CDR3 has 12 residues. Trimming cost V 11 bases and J 3 bases, with 14 bases left between them. The V gene's germline CDR1 is MDHEN and CDR2 SYDVKM. Here the CDR3 reads CAAEGPDYEQYF. The CDR3 bases are TGTGCCGCCGAGGGGCCTGACTACGAGCAGTACTTC.

This clonotype is classed as medium-sized (0.01 to 0.1%). The chain has TRBV29-1 and TRBJ1-1; 10 nucleotides align to TRBD1. V trimming: 7 bases; J trimming: 4 bases; junction bases outside the gene matches: 6. The germline V gene has CDR1 SQVTM and CDR2 ANQGSEA. CDR3 length: 13 residues. CDR3 sequence: CSAAGTGVTEAFF. CDR3 coding DNA: TGCAGCGCTGCGGGGACAGGGGTCACTGAAGCTTTCTTT. The complete variable domain, with remaining parts taken from reference TRBV29-1 and TRBJ1-1, reads SAVISQKPSRDICQRGTSLTIQCQVDSQVTMMFWYRQQPGQSLTLIATANQGSEATYESGFVIDKFPISRPNLTFSTLTVSNMSPEDSSIYLCSAAGTGVTEAFFGQGTRLTVV.

This clonotype is categorized as medium-sized (0.01 to 0.1%). V gene TRBV7-2 combines with J gene TRBJ2-3; possibly TRBD2 for D (7 bases). V gave up 4 bases and J gave up 5 bases, with 13 bases separating them. Germline CDR1 reads SGHTA; CDR2 reads FQGNSA. The CDR3 has 14 residues. The CDR3 nucleotides read TGTGCCAGCAGCTCACGGGGGGCGGGAGATACGCAGTATTTT. Encoded protein: CASSSRGAGDTQYF.

This clonotype was seen ten or more times. V is TRBV2 and J is TRBJ2-7; 10 bases line up with TRBD1. The CDR3 consists of 14 residues. Germline V gene data show CDR1 as SNHLY and CDR2 as FYNNEI. Germline trimming cut 6 bases from V and 7 bases from J; bases unmatched to any gene: 9. The CDR3 reads CASSSGTGEREQYF. CDR3 nucleotides: TGTGCCAGCAGCTCCGGGACAGGGGAAAGGGAGCAGTACTTC.

This clonotype was observed at least ten times. The V call is TRBV7-2, the J call TRBJ1-5, with unresolved D. This CDR3 spans 13 amino acids. Germline V CDR1 and CDR2: SGHTA, FQGNSA. V was pared by 3 bases and J by 5 bases, with 8 bases between. The CDR3 bases are TGTGCCAGCAGCTTCAAGAGGGATCAGCCCCAGCATTTT. It codes for CASSFKRDQPQHF.

This clonotype appeared a few times. This sequence joins TRBV5-1 and TRBJ1-1; D unresolved. Per the germline V gene, CDR1 is SGHRS and CDR2 is YFSETQ. The CDR3 is 14 residues long. V dropped 5 bases and J dropped 1 base, with 12 bases sitting between them. CDR3 sequence: CASRHLGRNTEAFF. CDR3 nucleotide sequence: TGCGCCAGCAGACACTTGGGGAGGAACACTGAAGCTTTCTTT.

There are many counts of this clonotype. The rearrangement uses TRBV18 and TRBJ2-7; D possibly corresponds to TRBD2 (5 bases). Germline CDR1 is KGHSH and CDR2 is LQKENI. Trimming took 3 bases from V and 4 from J, leaving 7 bases between them. This CDR3 comprises 12 residues. The CDR3 sequence is CASSPGGYEQYF. CDR3 nucleotides: TGTGCCAGCTCACCGGGCGGGTACGAGCAGTACTTC.

The chain combines TRBV5-1 with TRBJ2-1; D is uncertain. V shed 0 bases and J shed 10 bases, with 17 bases lying between them. This CDR3 has 15 residues. The germline CDR1 and CDR2 sequences are SGHRS and YFSETQ. CDR3 in DNA: TGCGCCAGCAGCTTGGCGTCGGGTGATCTCGGGGAGCAGTTCTTC. The encoded protein is CASSLASGDLGEQFF.

This clonotype came up many times. V usage is TRBV7-6 and J usage is TRBJ2-2, with D tentatively TRBD1 (5 bases). Germline CDR1 SGHVS, CDR2 FNYEAQ. With 1 base removed from V and 4 bases from J, the gap between germline ends came to 13 bases. This CDR3 comprises 16 residues. The CDR3 DNA reads as TGTGCCAGCAGCTTAGAAATACCAGGGCCCACCGGGGAGCTGTTTTTT. As protein: CASSLEIPGPTGELFF.

This clonotype was seen many times. The CDR3 loop is CASSIQSRTEAFF. CDR3 DNA sequence: TGTGCCAGCAGTATACAGAGCCGCACTGAAGCTTTCTTT. V usage is TRBV12-3 or TRBV12-4 and J usage is TRBJ1-1, with unresolved D. The V end was cut by 5 bases, the J end by 4 bases, with 11 bases between. The CDR3 is 13 residues long.

This clonotype was detected many times. V and J are TRBV7-2 and TRBJ2-3; no firm D call. V lost 1 base and J lost 0, with 8 bases in between. The CDR3 is 15 residues long. Germline CDR1 and CDR2: SGHTA and FQGNSA. Here the CDR3 DNA reads TGTGCCAGCAGCTTAGGAGTGACTAGCACAGATACGCAGTATTTT. Protein product: CASSLGVTSTDTQYF.

This clonotype was seen repeatedly, ten times or more. The chain joins TRBV20-1 to TRBJ2-7; a possible D gene is TRBD1 (6 bases). The length of the CDR3 is 18 residues. Trimming shortened V by 0 bases and J by 2 bases, and 23 bases separated the two germline ends. Germline CDR1 DFQATT, CDR2 SNEGSKA (reference sequence). The CDR3 nucleotides read TGCAGTGCTAGAGACCTGATGACAGGTCCAAGGAAGACCTACGAGCAGTACTTC. The encoded protein is CSARDLMTGPRKTYEQYF.

Sample share makes this clonotype large (0.1 to 1%). The CDR3 is CASSLSRAPGGNTIYF. As DNA, the CDR3 is TGTGCCAGCAGTCTCTCCCGGGCCCCCGGTGGAAACACCATATATTTT. The V call is TRBV12-3 or TRBV12-4, the J call TRBJ1-3; D gene ambiguous. The CDR3 length is 16 residues. V was shortened by 5 bases and J by 3 bases, with 17 bases between the two germline ends.